This T cell receptor beta chain was captured in a study of tumor-infiltrating lymphocytes in primary liver carcinoma. In its sample, this clonotype was seen a few times. The V end lost 7 bases, the J end lost 2 bases, and 12 bases lay between the germline ends. The CDR3 loop spans 14 amino acids. Germline CDR1 MNHNY, CDR2 SVGAGI (reference sequence). Co-extracting RNA and DNA was done with roughly 18-32 mg of unsorted bulk tissue as input. The investigators made TCR beta cDNA from approximately 500 ng total RNA, using a constant-region primer. Libraries for TCR beta were built through three nested multiplex PCR rounds, which together made up a slightly modified ARM-PCR procedure. Rounds one and two of PCR, each of 10 cycles, were primed with TRBV1-TRBV30 forward primers and a C-beta reverse primer. TCRdb reanalysed the multiplex PCR reads using MiXCR and keeps one entry per CDR3 protein. The data hold 100,000 to 120,000 distinct CDR3 sequences, with around 83% observed a single time.

The V gene is TRBV6-6, the J gene TRBJ1-5; D is unresolved. Specimen: liver tumor tissue from sampling region 3. Documented subset: tumor region T3, left-lateral pole. The source of this sequence is a man aged 40-55 years with primary liver carcinoma and hepatitis B virus infection. CDR3 amino acids: CASTLGSGNQPQHF. DNA for the CDR3: TGTGCCAGCACTTTGGGCAGTGGCAATCAGCCCCAGCATTTT.